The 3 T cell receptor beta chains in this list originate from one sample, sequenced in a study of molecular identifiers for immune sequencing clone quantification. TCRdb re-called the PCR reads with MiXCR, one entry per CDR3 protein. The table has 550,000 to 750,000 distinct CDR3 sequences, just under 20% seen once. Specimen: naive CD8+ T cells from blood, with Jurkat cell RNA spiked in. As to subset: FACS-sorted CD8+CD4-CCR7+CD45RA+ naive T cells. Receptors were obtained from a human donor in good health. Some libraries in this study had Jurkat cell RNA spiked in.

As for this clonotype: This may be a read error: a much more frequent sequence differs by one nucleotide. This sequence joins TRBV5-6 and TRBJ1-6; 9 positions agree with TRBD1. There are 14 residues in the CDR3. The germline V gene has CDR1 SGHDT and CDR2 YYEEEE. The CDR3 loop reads CASSPDRGGSPPHF. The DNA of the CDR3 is TGTGCCAGCAGCCCGGACAGGGGAGGTTCACCCCCCCACTTT.

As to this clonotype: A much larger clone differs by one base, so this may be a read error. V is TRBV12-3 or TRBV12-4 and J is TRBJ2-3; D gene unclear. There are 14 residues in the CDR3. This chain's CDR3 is CASSFMRPTDAQYF. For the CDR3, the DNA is TGTGCCAGCAGTTTTATGCGGCCCACAGATGCGCAGTATTTT.

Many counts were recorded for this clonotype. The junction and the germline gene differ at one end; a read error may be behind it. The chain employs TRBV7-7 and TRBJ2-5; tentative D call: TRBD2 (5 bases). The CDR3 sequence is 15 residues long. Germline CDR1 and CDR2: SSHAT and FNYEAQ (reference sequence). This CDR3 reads CASSLVPGLQETQYF. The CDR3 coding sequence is TGTGCTAGCAGCTTAGTCCCGGGATTACAAGAGACCCAGTACTTC.